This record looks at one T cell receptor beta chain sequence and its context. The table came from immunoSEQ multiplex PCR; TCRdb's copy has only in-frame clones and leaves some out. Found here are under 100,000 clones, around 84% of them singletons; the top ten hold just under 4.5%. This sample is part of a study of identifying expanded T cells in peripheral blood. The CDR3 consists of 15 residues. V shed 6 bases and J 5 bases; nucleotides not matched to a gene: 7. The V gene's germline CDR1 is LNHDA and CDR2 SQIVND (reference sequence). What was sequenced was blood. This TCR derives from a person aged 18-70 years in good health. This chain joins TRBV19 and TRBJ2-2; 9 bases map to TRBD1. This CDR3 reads CASREDRGRTGELFF. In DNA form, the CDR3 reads TGTGCCAGTAGGGAGGACAGGGGTCGAACCGGGGAGCTGTTTTTT.